The rows below give T cell receptor beta chains drawn from one sample of a study of T cells after yellow fever vaccination. One entry per CDR3 protein results from TCRdb running MiXCR on the 5' RACE reads. The data hold hundreds of thousands of distinct CDR3 sequences, with more than 3% observed a single time. Here the sequenced sample was PBMCs, taken on the day of the yellow fever booster vaccination. The receptors come from a man between 18 and 35 years old who received the YFV17D yellow fever vaccine. Both conserved end residues are part of each CDR3. D genes are given only for firm matches. Size values are once, few and many counts, or a class for expanded clones, and some rows have none.

j_gene | v_gene | len | abundance | d_gene | CDR3nt | CDR3aa
TRBJ2-1 | TRBV7-3 | 12 | many | NA | TGTGCCAGCCGGGGGTCCTACAATGAGCAGTTCTTC | CASRGSYNEQFF
TRBJ2-2 | TRBV27 | 13 | many | NA | TGTGCCAGCAGCTTACTGGGAACCGGGGAGCTGTTTTTT | CASSLLGTGELFF
TRBJ2-3 | TRBV29-1 | 14 | many | NA | TGCAGCGTTGAAGGGGCAGGGAGAACAGATACGCAGTATTTT | CSVEGAGRTDTQYF
TRBJ2-5 | TRBV2 | 11 | many | NA | TGTGCCAGTCTTTTTACGGAATCCCAGTACTTC | CASLFTESQYF
TRBJ2-1 | TRBV5-1 | 16 | NA | TRBD2 | TGCGCCAGCAGCTTGGTAACCGGGGGGGCACGGAATGAGCAGTTCTTC | CASSLVTGGARNEQFF
TRBJ1-5 | TRBV12-3/TRBV12-4 | 13 | NA | NA | TGTGCCAGCAGTTTCGGAATCAATCAGCCCCAGCATTTT | CASSFGINQPQHF
TRBJ2-5 | TRBV6-2/TRBV6-3 | 15 | few | NA | TGTGCCAGCAGTTACAGCACCGGGGGCGGTGAGACCCAGTACTTC | CASSYSTGGGETQYF
TRBJ2-7 | TRBV27 | 11 | many | NA | TGTGCCAGCGCGACAGTCGACGAGCAGTACTTC | CASATVDEQYF
TRBJ2-5 | TRBV12-5 | 13 | NA | NA | TGTGCTAGTAACTATGGGCTCCGGGAGACCCAGTACTTC | CASNYGLRETQYF
TRBJ2-7 | TRBV10-3 | 14 | NA | NA | TGTGCCATCAGTGACCGGGGGGCTGTAGGCGAGCAGTACTTC | CAISDRGAVGEQYF
TRBJ2-5 | TRBV20-1 | 11 | many | NA | TGCAGTGCTACGCGTGAAGAGACCCAGTACTTC | CSATREETQYF
TRBJ2-4 | TRBV5-1 | 17 | many | NA | TGCGCCAGCAGCTTGGCGGGGGATGGGCTAGCCAAAAACATTCAGTACTTC | CASSLAGDGLAKNIQYF
TRBJ2-5 | TRBV25-1 | 16 | NA | TRBD2 | TGTGCCAGCAGTGACCGGTTAGCGGGGCGTAAAGAGACCCAGTACTTC | CASSDRLAGRKETQYF
TRBJ1-4 | TRBV9 | 15 | NA | NA | TGTGCCAGCAGCGTAGGGTCTGGGGTCGAGGAAAAACTGTTTTTT | CASSVGSGVEEKLFF
TRBJ2-7 | TRBV3-1 | 14 | NA | NA | TGTGCCAGCAGCCAAGACGCAAGGGGGTTCGAGCAGTACTTC | CASSQDARGFEQYF
TRBJ1-3 | TRBV10-1 | 17 | few | NA | TGCGCCAGCAGTGACCCTTCAGGGCCCCTCTCTGGAAACACCATATATTTT | CASSDPSGPLSGNTIYF
TRBJ2-7 | TRBV7-2 | 15 | NA | TRBD2 | TGTGCCAGCAGCTCGACTAGCGGGAGTCCCTACGAGCAGTACTTC | CASSSTSGSPYEQYF
TRBJ1-3 | TRBV12-3/TRBV12-4 | 16 | NA | NA | TGTGCCAGCAGGCTTCGACAGTCCCCCTCTGGAAACACCATATATTTT | CASRLRQSPSGNTIYF
TRBJ2-1 | TRBV20-1 | 14 | many | TRBD2 | TGCAGTGCTAATCGTCTAGCGGGGGGCGGTGAGCAGTTCTTC | CSANRLAGGGEQFF
TRBJ1-1 | TRBV18 | 13 | few | NA | TGTGCCAGCTCACAACAGGGTAACGCTGAAGCTTTCTTT | CASSQQGNAEAFF
TRBJ2-6 | TRBV6-5 | 15 | NA | NA | TGTGCCAGCAGTGCGCCCCGCTCTGGGGCCAACGTCCTGACTTTC | CASSAPRSGANVLTF
TRBJ2-1 | TRBV4-3 | 16 | NA | NA | TGCGCCAGCAGCTCTTCCTTGGGGTCCCCCTACAATGAGCAGTTCTTC | CASSSSLGSPYNEQFF
TRBJ2-5 | TRBV6-2/TRBV6-3 | 12 | many | NA | TGCGCCAGCCAATCCCTGGGGGAGACCCAGTACTTC | CASQSLGETQYF
TRBJ2-5 | TRBV28 | 18 | many | NA | TGTGCCAGCAGTTTAAGGTACAGGCGGGCGGAGGCCCAAGAGACCCAGTACTTC | CASSLRYRRAEAQETQYF
TRBJ1-1 | TRBV12-3/TRBV12-4 | 14 | NA | NA | TGTGCCAGCACCACTCCCGGTTTCGGCACTGAAGCTTTCTTT | CASTTPGFGTEAFF
TRBJ2-1 | TRBV20-1 | 14 | few | NA | TGCAGTGCTAGTTCACGGCGCGCCTACAATGAGCAGTTCTTC | CSASSRRAYNEQFF
TRBJ2-7 | TRBV19 | 15 | few | NA | TGTGCCAGTAGTATGGGGGTTCCCTCGCATTACGAGCAGTACTTC | CASSMGVPSHYEQYF
TRBJ2-1 | TRBV20-1 | 15 | many | TRBD1 | TGCAGTGCTAGAGATCTCCTCACAGGGGCCAATGAGCAGTTCTTC | CSARDLLTGANEQFF
TRBJ2-7 | TRBV5-5 | 14 | few | NA | TGTGCCAGCAGCTTCGGACAGCCCTCCTACGAGCAGTACTTC | CASSFGQPSYEQYF
TRBJ2-1 | TRBV28 | 15 | many | NA | TGTGCCAGCAACCTAGACAGGAGCTCCTACAATGAGCAGTTCTTC | CASNLDRSSYNEQFF
TRBJ2-3 | TRBV7-7 | 14 | many | TRBD1 | TGTGCCAGCAGCCTCCCGACAGGGACAGATACGCAGTATTTT | CASSLPTGTDTQYF
TRBJ1-1 | TRBV11-2 | 14 | few | NA | TGTGCCAGCACCGCGGGGGCCGGGGGAGCTGAAGCTTTCTTT | CASTAGAGGAEAFF
TRBJ2-7 | TRBV29-1 | 16 | few | NA | TGCAGCGTTGAGGAGGGGGTTAGGGAGGGCCAGTACGAGCAGTACTTC | CSVEEGVREGQYEQYF
TRBJ2-1 | TRBV4-3 | 18 | many | TRBD2 | TGCGCCAGCGCTGAGGGACTAGCGGGGGGGGCATCCTACAATGAGCAGTTCTTC | CASAEGLAGGASYNEQFF
TRBJ1-1 | TRBV5-1 | 14 | few | TRBD1 | TGCGCCAGCAGCTTGGGGGACAGGGGTTCTGAAGCTTTCTTT | CASSLGDRGSEAFF
TRBJ1-6 | TRBV20-1 | 13 | few | NA | TGCAGTGCTAAGGAGGTTTTTAATTCACCCCTCCACTTT | CSAKEVFNSPLHF
TRBJ2-3 | TRBV7-9 | 12 | NA | NA | TGTGCCAGCAGTCCCGCGCCTTGGGGGCAGTATTTT | CASSPAPWGQYF
TRBJ2-1 | TRBV5-8 | 12 | many | NA | TGTGCCAGCAGCTTACTTCTATCCGGAGCGTTCTTC | CASSLLLSGAFF
TRBJ2-1 | TRBV24-1 | 16 | NA | NA | TGTGCCACCAGTGACCGGGACGGCAGCTCCTACAATGAGCAGTTCTTC | CATSDRDGSSYNEQFF
TRBJ2-1 | TRBV7-9 | 15 | NA | NA | TGTGCCAGCAGCTTAGTTATGCGGGGGCGGAATGAGCAGTTCTTC | CASSLVMRGRNEQFF
TRBJ2-3 | TRBV10-3 | 15 | few | NA | TGTGCCATCAGTGATCGGAACAGTTTCACAGATACGCAGTATTTT | CAISDRNSFTDTQYF
TRBJ2-7 | TRBV5-1 | 16 | NA | TRBD1 | TGCGCCAGCAGCTTAAGCTCGGGGACAGGGGTCTACGAGCAGTACTTC | CASSLSSGTGVYEQYF
TRBJ1-2 | TRBV7-2 | 15 | few | NA | TGTGCCAGCAGCTTAGAAGAGGGACAAGTCTATGGCTACACCTTC | CASSLEEGQVYGYTF
TRBJ1-1 | TRBV6-1 | 16 | many | NA | TGTGCCAGCAGTGAACGTCAGGCGGTTTTGGGCACTGAAGCTTTCTTT | CASSERQAVLGTEAFF
TRBJ1-6 | TRBV7-2 | 14 | few | NA | TGTGCCAGCAGCTTCGCCCCGGAGAGGCTTCCCCTCCACTTT | CASSFAPERLPLHF
TRBJ2-5 | TRBV20-1 | 11 | many | NA | TGCAGTGCTGGGACTCTCGAGACCCAGTACTTC | CSAGTLETQYF
TRBJ1-1 | TRBV4-1 | 14 | many | NA | TGCGCCAGCAGCCTTCTAGGGATGAACACTGAAGCTTTCTTT | CASSLLGMNTEAFF